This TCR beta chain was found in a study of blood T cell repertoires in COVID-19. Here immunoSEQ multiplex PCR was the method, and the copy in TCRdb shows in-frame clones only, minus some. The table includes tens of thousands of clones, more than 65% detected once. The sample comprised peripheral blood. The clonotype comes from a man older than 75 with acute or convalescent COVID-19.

CDR3: CASGAAWSTDTQYF. DNA for the CDR3: TGTGCCAGCGGGGCGGCTTGGAGCACAGATACGCAGTATTTT. The chain employs TRBV28 and TRBJ2-3; perhaps TRBD1 as D (5 bases). Germline values: CDR1 MDHEN, CDR2 SYDVKM. V lost 8 bases, J lost 0 bases, and 12 bases lay in between. The CDR3 runs 14 residues.